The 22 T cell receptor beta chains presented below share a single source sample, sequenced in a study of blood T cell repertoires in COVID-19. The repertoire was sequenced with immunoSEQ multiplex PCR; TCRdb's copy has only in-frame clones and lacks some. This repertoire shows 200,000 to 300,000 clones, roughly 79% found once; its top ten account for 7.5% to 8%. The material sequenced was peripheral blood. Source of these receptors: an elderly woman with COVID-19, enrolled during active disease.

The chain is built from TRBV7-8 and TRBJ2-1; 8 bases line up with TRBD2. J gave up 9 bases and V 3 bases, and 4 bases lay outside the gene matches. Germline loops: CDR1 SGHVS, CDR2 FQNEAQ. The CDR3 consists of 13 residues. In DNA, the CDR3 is TGTGCCAGCAGCTTGGGCGGGGGGATTGAGCAGTTCTTC. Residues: CASSLGGGIEQFF.

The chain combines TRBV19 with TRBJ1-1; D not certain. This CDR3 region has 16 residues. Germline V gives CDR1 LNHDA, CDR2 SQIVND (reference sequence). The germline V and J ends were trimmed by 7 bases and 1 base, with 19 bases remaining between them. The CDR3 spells CASNGPFLGRNTEAFF. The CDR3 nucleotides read TGTGCCAGTAACGGCCCCTTCCTAGGGAGGAACACTGAAGCTTTCTTT. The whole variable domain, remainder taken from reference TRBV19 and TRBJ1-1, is DGGITQSPKYLFRKEGQNVTLSCEQNLNHDAMYWYRQDPGQGLRLIYYSQIVNDFQKGDIAEGYSVSREKKESFPLTVTSAQKNPTAFYLCASNGPFLGRNTEAFFGQGTRLTVV.

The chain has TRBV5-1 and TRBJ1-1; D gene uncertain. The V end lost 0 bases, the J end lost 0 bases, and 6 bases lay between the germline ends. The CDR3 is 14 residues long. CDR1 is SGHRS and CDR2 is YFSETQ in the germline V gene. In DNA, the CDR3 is TGCGCCAGCAGCTTGGTCGTAATGAACACTGAAGCTTTCTTT. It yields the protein CASSLVVMNTEAFF. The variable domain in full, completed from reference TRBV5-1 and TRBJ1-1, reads KAGVTQTPRYLIKTRGQQVTLSCSPISGHRSVSWYQQTPGQGLQFLFEYFSETQRNKGNFPGRFSGRQFSNSRSEMNVSTLELGDSALYLCASSLVVMNTEAFFGQGTRLTVV.

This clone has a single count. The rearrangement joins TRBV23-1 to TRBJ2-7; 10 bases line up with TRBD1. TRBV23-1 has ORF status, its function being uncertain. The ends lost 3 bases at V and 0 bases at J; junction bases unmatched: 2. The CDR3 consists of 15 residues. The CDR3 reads CASSQGQGLSYEQYF. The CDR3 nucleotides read TGCGCCAGCAGTCAGGGACAGGGGCTCTCCTACGAGCAGTACTTC.

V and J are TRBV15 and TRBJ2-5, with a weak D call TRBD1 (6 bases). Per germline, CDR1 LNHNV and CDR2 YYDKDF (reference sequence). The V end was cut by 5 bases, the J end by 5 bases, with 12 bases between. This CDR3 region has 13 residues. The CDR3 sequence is CATSGRGMETQYF. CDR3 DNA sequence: TGTGCCACCAGCGGAAGGGGGATGGAGACCCAGTACTTC.

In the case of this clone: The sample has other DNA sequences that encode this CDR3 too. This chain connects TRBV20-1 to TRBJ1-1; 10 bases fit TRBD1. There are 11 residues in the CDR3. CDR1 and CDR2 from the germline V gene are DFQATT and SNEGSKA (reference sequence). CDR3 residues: CRGQGGTEAFF. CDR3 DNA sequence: TGCAGAGGACAGGGGGGGACTGAAGCTTTCTTT.

The CDR3 sequence is CASSRPGTSGRREQYF. CDR3 DNA sequence: TGTGCCAGCAGTCGACCCGGGACTAGCGGGAGACGCGAGCAGTACTTC. The chain employs TRBV6-2 or TRBV6-3 and TRBJ2-7, with 14 bases fitting TRBD2. J gave up 6 bases and V 5 bases, and 9 bases lay outside the gene matches. The CDR3 extends over 16 amino acids. CDR1 and CDR2 (germline): MNHEY, SVGEGT.

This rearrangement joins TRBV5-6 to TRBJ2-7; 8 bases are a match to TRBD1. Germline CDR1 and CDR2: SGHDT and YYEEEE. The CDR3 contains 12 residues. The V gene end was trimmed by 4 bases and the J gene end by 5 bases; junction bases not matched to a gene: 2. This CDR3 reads CASSNRGDEQYF. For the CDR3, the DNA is TGTGCCAGCAGCAACAGGGGGGACGAGCAGTACTTC.

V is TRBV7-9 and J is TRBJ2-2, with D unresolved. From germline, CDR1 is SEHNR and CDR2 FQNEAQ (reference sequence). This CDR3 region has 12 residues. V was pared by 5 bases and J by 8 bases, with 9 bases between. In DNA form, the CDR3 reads TGTGCCAGCAGCCACGAGAGGGGGGAGCTGTTTTTT. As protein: CASSHERGELFF.

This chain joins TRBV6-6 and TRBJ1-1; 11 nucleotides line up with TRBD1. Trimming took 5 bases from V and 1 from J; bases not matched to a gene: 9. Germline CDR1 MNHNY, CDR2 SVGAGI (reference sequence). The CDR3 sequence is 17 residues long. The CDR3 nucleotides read TGTGCCAGCAGTCCAGGGGACAGGGGGAAGAGGAACACTGAAGCTTTCTTT. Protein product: CASSPGDRGKRNTEAFF.

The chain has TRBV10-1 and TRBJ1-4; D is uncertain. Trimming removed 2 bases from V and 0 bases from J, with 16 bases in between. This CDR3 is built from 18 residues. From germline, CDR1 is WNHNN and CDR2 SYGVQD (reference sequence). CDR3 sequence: CASSESTVPLATNEKLFF. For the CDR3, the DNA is TGCGCCAGCAGTGAGAGCACCGTCCCATTGGCAACTAATGAAAAACTGTTTTTT.

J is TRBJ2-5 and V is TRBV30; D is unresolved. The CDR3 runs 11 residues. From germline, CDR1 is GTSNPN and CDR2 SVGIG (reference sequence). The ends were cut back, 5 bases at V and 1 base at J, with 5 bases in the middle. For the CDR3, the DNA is TGTGCCTGGGCCATCCAAGAGACCCAGTACTTC. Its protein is CAWAIQETQYF.

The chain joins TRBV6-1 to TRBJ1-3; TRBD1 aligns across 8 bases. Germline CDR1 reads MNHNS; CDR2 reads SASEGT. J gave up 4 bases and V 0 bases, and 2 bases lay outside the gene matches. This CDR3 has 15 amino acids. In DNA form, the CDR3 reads TGTGCCAGCAGTGAAGCGGGGACAGGAGGAAACACCATATATTTT. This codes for CASSEAGTGGNTIYF.

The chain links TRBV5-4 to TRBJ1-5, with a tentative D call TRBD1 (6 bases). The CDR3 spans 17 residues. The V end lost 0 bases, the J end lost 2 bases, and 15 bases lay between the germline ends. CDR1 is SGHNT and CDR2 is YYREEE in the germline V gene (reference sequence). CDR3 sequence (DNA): TGTGCCAGCAGCTTGGGAGGGGGGGGCGCGGGCAATCAGCCCCAGCATTTT. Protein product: CASSLGGGGAGNQPQHF.

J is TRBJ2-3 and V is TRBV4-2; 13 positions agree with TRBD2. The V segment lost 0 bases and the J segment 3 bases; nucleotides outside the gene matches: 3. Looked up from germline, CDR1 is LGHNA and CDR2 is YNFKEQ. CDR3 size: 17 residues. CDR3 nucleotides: TGTGCCAGCAGCCAAGATCCGGGACTAGCGGGGACAGATACGCAGTATTTT. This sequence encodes CASSQDPGLAGTDTQYF.

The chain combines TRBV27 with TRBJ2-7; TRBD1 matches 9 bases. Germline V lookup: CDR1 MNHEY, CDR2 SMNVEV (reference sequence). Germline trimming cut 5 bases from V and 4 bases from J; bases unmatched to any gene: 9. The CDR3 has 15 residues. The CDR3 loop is CASSVTGGEQYEQYF. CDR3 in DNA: TGTGCCAGCAGTGTGACAGGGGGGGAACAGTACGAGCAGTACTTC.

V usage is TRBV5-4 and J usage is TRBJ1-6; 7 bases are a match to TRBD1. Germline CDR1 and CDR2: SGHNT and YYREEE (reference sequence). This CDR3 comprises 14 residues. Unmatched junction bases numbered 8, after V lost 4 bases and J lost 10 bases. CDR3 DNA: TGTGCCAGCAGCCTACAGGGGATTGGGTCACCCCTCCACTTT. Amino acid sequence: CASSLQGIGSPLHF.

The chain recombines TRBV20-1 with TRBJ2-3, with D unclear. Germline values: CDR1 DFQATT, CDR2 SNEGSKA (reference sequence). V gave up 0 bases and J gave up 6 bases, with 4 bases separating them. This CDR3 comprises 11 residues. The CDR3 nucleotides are TGCAGTGCTAGAGACGGGGATACGCAGTATTTT. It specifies CSARDGDTQYF.

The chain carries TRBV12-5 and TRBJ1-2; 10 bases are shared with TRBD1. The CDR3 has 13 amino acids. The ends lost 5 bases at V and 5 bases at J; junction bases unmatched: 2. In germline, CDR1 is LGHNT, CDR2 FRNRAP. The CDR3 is CASGEDRGYGYTF. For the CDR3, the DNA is TGTGCTAGTGGTGAGGACAGGGGGTATGGCTACACCTTC.

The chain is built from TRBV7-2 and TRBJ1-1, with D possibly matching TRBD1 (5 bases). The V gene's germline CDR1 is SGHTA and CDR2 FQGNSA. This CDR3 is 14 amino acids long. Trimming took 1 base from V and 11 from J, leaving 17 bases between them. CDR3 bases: TGTGCCAGCAGCTTAGATCCCGCAAGGGGTGAGGCTTTCTTT. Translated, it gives CASSLDPARGEAFF.

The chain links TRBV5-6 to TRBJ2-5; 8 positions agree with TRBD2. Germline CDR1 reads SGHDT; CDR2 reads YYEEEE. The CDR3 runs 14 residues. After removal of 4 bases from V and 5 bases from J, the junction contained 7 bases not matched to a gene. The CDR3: CASSPGGGVETQYF. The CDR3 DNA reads TGTGCCAGCAGCCCCGGGGGGGGAGTGGAGACCCAGTACTTC.

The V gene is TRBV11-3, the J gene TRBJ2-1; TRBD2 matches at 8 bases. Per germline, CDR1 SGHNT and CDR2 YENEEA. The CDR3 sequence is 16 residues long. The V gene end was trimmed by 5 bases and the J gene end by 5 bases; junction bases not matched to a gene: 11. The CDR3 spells CASSPGGTGGDNEQFF. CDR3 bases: TGTGCCAGCAGCCCCGGCGGGACCGGGGGGGACAATGAGCAGTTCTTC.